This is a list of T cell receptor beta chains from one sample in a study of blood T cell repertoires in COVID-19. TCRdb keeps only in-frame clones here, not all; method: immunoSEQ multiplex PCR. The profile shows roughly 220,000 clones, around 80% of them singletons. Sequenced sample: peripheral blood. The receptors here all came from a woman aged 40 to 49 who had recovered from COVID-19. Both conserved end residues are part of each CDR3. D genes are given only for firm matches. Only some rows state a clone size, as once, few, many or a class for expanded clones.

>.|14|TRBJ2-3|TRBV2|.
TGTGCCAGCAGTGAGCAGGCTATTGCAGATACGCAGTATTTT
CASSEQAIADTQYF
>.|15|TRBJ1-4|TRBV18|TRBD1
TGTGCCAGCTCACCACCGGACAGGGGGGAAGAAAAACTGTTTTTT
CASSPPDRGEEKLFF
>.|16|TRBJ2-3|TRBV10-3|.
TGTGCCATCAGTGAGTCGCTAGCGTTGGCGACAGATACGCAGTATTTT
CAISESLALATDTQYF
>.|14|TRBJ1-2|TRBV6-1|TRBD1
TGTGCCAGCAGTGAAGCCGGGACAGGCTATGGCTACACCTTC
CASSEAGTGYGYTF
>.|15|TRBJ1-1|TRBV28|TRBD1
TGTGCCAGCGGGGATTCCGGGACAGCGAACACTGAAGCTTTCTTT
CASGDSGTANTEAFF
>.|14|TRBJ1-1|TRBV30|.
TGTGCCTGGATTGGGGACCCTGGAGGGGTAGAAGCTTTCTTT
CAWIGDPGGVEAFF
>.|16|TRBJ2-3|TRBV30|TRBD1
TGTGCCTGGAGTGGGACAGGGGGGCGAAGCACAGATACGCAGTATTTT
CAWSGTGGRSTDTQYF
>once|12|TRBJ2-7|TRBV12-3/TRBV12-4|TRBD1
TGTGCCAGCAGCCGGGGACAGGCCGAGCAGTACTTC
CASSRGQAEQYF
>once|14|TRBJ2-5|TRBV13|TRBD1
TGTGCCAGCAGCCCACGGACAGGATCGGAGACCCAGTACTTC
CASSPRTGSETQYF
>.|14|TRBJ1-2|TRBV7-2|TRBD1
TGTGCCAGCATACGAACCGGGACAGGGAATGGCTACACCTTC
CASIRTGTGNGYTF
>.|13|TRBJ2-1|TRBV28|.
TGTGCCAGCACGGACATACGGTACAATGAGCAGTTCTTC
CASTDIRYNEQFF
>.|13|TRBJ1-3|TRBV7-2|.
TGTGCCAGCAGCTCTAGGATCGGAAACACCATATATTTT
CASSSRIGNTIYF
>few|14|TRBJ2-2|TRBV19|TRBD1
TGTGCCAGTAGTAGACAGGGCGAAACCGGGGAGCTGTTTTTT
CASSRQGETGELFF
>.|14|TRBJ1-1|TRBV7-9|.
TGTGCCAGCAGCTCCAGGATGACAAACACTGAAGCTTTCTTT
CASSSRMTNTEAFF
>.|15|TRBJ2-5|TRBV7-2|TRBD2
TGTGCCAGCAGCTTAGTGGCTAGCGGGGCAACGACCCAGTACTTC
CASSLVASGATTQYF
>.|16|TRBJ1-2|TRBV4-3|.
TGCGCCAGCAGCCTGACGGGTGGCCCCGCAAACTATGGCTACACCTTC
CASSLTGGPANYGYTF
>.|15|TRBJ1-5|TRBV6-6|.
TGTGCCAGCAGGAAGCCCCAGGCAATGAATCAGCCCCAGCATTTT
CASRKPQAMNQPQHF
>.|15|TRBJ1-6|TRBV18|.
TGTGCCAGCTCACTAAGGAGCAACGGGGATTCACCCCTCCACTTT
CASSLRSNGDSPLHF
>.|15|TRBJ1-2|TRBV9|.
TGTGCCAGCAGCGGTCTTCATTTCCAGGGCTATGGCTACACCTTC
CASSGLHFQGYGYTF
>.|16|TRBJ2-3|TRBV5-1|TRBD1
TGCGCCAGCAGCTTGTCCACAGGGGGTGGCACAGATACGCAGTATTTT
CASSLSTGGGTDTQYF
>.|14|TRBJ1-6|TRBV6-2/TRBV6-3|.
TGTGCCAGCAGTTACTCGGAGGGCAACTCACCCCTCCACTTT
CASSYSEGNSPLHF
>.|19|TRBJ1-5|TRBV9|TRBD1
TGTGCCAGCAGCGTAGAAAGGGACAGGGTAAAATTTAGCAATCAGCCCCAGCATTTT
CASSVERDRVKFSNQPQHF
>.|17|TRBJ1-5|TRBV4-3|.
TGCGCCAGCAGCCCCAACCCGCCGACAATATCTAATCAGCCCCAGCATTTT
CASSPNPPTISNQPQHF
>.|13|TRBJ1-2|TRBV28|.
TGTGCCAGCAGCCCCCCCGGGGGGGATGGCTACACCTTC
CASSPPGGDGYTF
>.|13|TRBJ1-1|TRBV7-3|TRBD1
TGTGCCAGCAGCCGACAGGGTAACACTGAAGCTTTCTTT
CASSRQGNTEAFF
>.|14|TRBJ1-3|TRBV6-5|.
TGTGCCAGCAGCCTCAGGGTTGCAGGAAACACCATATATTTT
CASSLRVAGNTIYF
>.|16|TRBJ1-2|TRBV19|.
TGTGCCAGTAGTGAAATACCCGGGACACTCGCCCCTGGCTACACCTTC
CASSEIPGTLAPGYTF
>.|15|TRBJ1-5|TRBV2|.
TGTGCCAGCAGTGAAATGGGTATGGGGGGTAGGCCCCAGCATTTT
CASSEMGMGGRPQHF
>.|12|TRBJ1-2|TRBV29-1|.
TGCAGCGTCCTACAGGGCAGTTTCGGCTACACCTTC
CSVLQGSFGYTF
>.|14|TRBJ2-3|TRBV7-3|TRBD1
TGTGCCAGCAGCTCAGGGGGTGGCACAGATACGCAGTATTTT
CASSSGGGTDTQYF